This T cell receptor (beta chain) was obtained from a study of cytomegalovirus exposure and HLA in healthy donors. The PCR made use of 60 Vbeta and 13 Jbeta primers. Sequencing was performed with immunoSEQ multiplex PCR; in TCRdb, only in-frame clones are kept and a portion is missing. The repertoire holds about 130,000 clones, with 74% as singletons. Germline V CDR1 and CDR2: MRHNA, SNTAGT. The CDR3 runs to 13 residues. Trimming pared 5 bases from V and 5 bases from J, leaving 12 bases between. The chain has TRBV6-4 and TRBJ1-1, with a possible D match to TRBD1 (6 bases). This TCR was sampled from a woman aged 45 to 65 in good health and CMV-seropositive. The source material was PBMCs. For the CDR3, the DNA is TGTGCCAGCAGTTGGGGGCGAGGTACTGAAGCTTTCTTT. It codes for CASSWGRGTEAFF.